These 21 T cell receptor beta chains were all obtained from the same sample, sequenced in a study of T-cell reconstitution after alpha-beta-depleted transplantation in children. Preparing the TCRbeta library involved the use of unique molecular identifiers. One entry per CDR3 protein results from TCRdb running MiXCR on the PCR reads. Here the sample spans 280,000 or so distinct CDR3 sequences, around a tenth being singletons. This material consisted of peripheral blood, taken 180 days after TCRalphabeta/CD19-depleted stem cell transplant. The receptors shown here come from a male patient between 2 and 15 years old who had a stem cell transplant for chronic granulomatous disease, so the T cells may come from the graft donor.

This clonotype was counted many times. This rearrangement joins TRBV6-1 to TRBJ2-1, with D perhaps matching TRBD2 (5 bases). Germline lookup yields CDR1 MNHNS and CDR2 SASEGT. This CDR3 comprises 13 residues. V lost 8 bases, J lost 0 bases, and 8 bases lay in between. The CDR3 DNA reads TGTGCCAGCGCCGGAGGCTCCTACAATGAGCAGTTCTTC. Residues: CASAGGSYNEQFF.

This clonotype was found many times. The chain carries TRBV20-1 and TRBJ2-7; a possible D gene is TRBD1 (7 bases). The V end lost 3 bases, the J end lost 5 bases, and 17 bases lay between the germline ends. Germline CDR1 is DFQATT and CDR2 is SNEGSKA (reference sequence). The CDR3 consists of 14 residues. The CDR3: CSASGGTVFHEQYF. CDR3 nucleotide sequence: TGCAGTGCTAGTGGAGGGACAGTCTTCCACGAGCAGTACTTC.

Regarding this clonotype: A single base separates this from a much larger clone, so it may be a read error. V and J are TRBV9 and TRBJ2-5; 8 bases map to TRBD2. CDR1 SGDLS and CDR2 YYNGEE come from the germline V gene. The CDR3 contains 16 residues. V lost 0 bases and J lost 6; bases outside the gene matches: 10. CDR3 sequence reads: CASSVGVRGVQKTQYF. The CDR3 nucleotides read TGTGCCAGCAGCGTAGGCGTGCGGGGGGTCCAGAAGACCCAGTACTTC.

This clonotype was counted at least ten times. The genes are TRBV7-2 and TRBJ1-6; D uncertain. Germline assignment: CDR1 SGHTA and CDR2 FQGNSA. The ends were cut back, 5 bases at V and 10 bases at J, with 18 bases in the middle. This CDR3 is 15 amino acids long. The CDR3 region is CASSPTWSWGSPLHF. Here the CDR3 DNA reads TGTGCCAGCAGCCCAACATGGTCCTGGGGATCACCCCTCCACTTT.

Ten or more counts support this clonotype. The chain recombines TRBV12-3 or TRBV12-4 with TRBJ2-3, with TRBD2 matching 10 bases. The ends lost 0 bases at V and 3 bases at J; junction bases unmatched: 9. This CDR3 is 18 amino acids long. Written as DNA, the CDR3 is TGTGCCAGCAGTTTAGCGACTAGCGGGTATAGAGAAACAGATACGCAGTATTTT. Protein sequence: CASSLATSGYRETDTQYF.

The table lists this clonotype with many counts. The chain combines TRBV20-1 with TRBJ1-3; possibly TRBD1 for D (5 bases). The CDR3 is made up of 15 amino acids. Trimming took off 4 bases at V and 0 bases at J, with 13 bases between the two ends. Germline V gene data show CDR1 as DFQATT and CDR2 as SNEGSKA (reference sequence). Here the CDR3 DNA reads TGCAGTGCTAAGAAGGGGCCTTCCTCTGGAAACACCATATATTTT. Its translation: CSAKKGPSSGNTIYF.

This clonotype appeared many times. The V call is TRBV5-1, the J call TRBJ1-1, with unresolved D. V was cut by 0 bases and J by 1 base, with 7 bases left in between. The CDR3 is made up of 14 amino acids. Looked up from germline, CDR1 is SGHRS and CDR2 is YFSETQ. The CDR3 sequence: CASSLAGQNTEAFF. CDR3 sequence (DNA): TGCGCCAGCAGCTTGGCCGGGCAGAACACTGAAGCTTTCTTT.

This clonotype appeared many times. The rearrangement links TRBV7-2 to TRBJ2-1; 11 positions agree with TRBD2. Per germline, CDR1 SGHTA and CDR2 FQGNSA. This CDR3 has 17 residues. The J segment lost 11 bases and the V segment lost 5 bases, leaving 17 bases of the junction unmatched. CDR3 sequence: CASSQRLAGTLSAKQFF. The CDR3 DNA is TGTGCCAGCAGCCAACGACTAGCGGGGACGCTTTCAGCAAAGCAGTTCTTC. The entire variable domain, with the rest obtained from reference TRBV7-2 and TRBJ2-1, is as follows: GAGVSQSPSNKVTEKGKDVELRCDPISGHTALYWYRQSLGQGLEFLIYFQGNSAPDKSGLPSDRFSAERTGGSVSTLTIQRTQQEDSAVYLCASSQRLAGTLSAKQFFGPGTRLTVL.

This clonotype was detected many times. The gene calls are TRBV20-1 and TRBJ2-7; possible D gene TRBD2, 5 bases. The V and J ends lost 2 bases and 4 bases respectively, with 15 bases between them. The CDR3 is 14 residues long. CDR1 and CDR2 (germline): DFQATT, SNEGSKA (reference sequence). In nucleotides, the CDR3 is TGCAGTGCTAGATCAACTAGTATCTCGTACGAGCAGTACTTC. It yields the protein CSARSTSISYEQYF.

This clonotype showed up many times. The V and J genes are TRBV12-3 or TRBV12-4 and TRBJ1-1; 7 bases map to TRBD1. V trimming: 5 bases; J trimming: 8 bases; junction bases outside the gene matches: 14. There are 15 residues in the CDR3. CDR3 coding DNA: TGTGCCAGCAGTCTCCGGGACAGCTCCATTTGGGAAGCTTTCTTT. As protein: CASSLRDSSIWEAFF.

This clonotype was seen ten or more times. V and J are TRBV7-6 and TRBJ2-2; possible D gene TRBD2, 6 bases. The V end lost 3 bases, the J end lost 1 base, and 15 bases lay between the germline ends. This CDR3 is built from 17 residues. Germline CDR1 reads SGHVS; CDR2 reads FNYEAQ. The CDR3 sequence is CASSLRGGGKNTGELFF. CDR3 bases: TGTGCCAGCAGCTTGAGGGGAGGTGGAAAGAACACCGGGGAGCTGTTTTTT.

This clonotype was seen many times. This chain uses TRBV2 with TRBJ2-1, with TRBD2 matching over 7 bases. Germline-derived CDR1 and CDR2 are SNHLY and FYNNEI. This CDR3 spans 19 amino acids. V shed 4 bases and J 1 base; nucleotides not matched to a gene: 16. The CDR3 loop reads CASSAAIGGSSGSYNEQFF. In DNA form, the CDR3 reads TGTGCCAGCAGTGCCGCTATAGGCGGGAGTTCCGGGTCCTACAATGAGCAGTTCTTC.

This clonotype was seen at least ten times. The chain recombines TRBV6-5 with TRBJ2-3; D is perhaps TRBD2 (6 bases). This CDR3 is 17 amino acids long. CDR1 is MNHEY, CDR2 SVGAGI, per germline. V was cut by 0 bases and J by 0 bases, with 13 bases left in between. The DNA of the CDR3 is TGTGCCAGCAGTTACTCACCCACTGGGGGGAGCACAGATACGCAGTATTTT. It specifies CASSYSPTGGSTDTQYF.

The V and J genes are TRBV12-3 or TRBV12-4 and TRBJ2-5, with 7 bases identical to TRBD1. Unmatched junction bases numbered 8, after V lost 6 bases and J lost 4 bases. The CDR3 has 14 residues. Written as DNA, the CDR3 is TGTGCCAGCAGCCCCAGGGACAGAAGAGAGACCCAGTACTTC. It codes for CASSPRDRRETQYF.

The count of this clonotype is one. Its ends do not fully match the called genes, so a read error is possible. V and J are TRBV19 and TRBJ2-1; 9 bases map to TRBD2. Germline V gene data show CDR1 as LNHDA and CDR2 as SQIVND (reference sequence). The CDR3 contains 15 residues. The CDR3 is CANSWREGYKTSRFF. CDR3 in DNA: TGTGCCAATAGTTGGCGGGAGGGCTATAAGACATCGCGGTTCTTC. The full variable domain, completed using reference TRBV19 and TRBJ2-1, is DGGITQSPKYLFRKEGQNVTLSCEQNLNHDAMYWYRQDPGQGLRLIYYSQIVNDFQKGDIAEGYSVSREKKESFPLTVTSAQKNPTAFYLCANSWREGYKTSRFFGPGTRLTVL.

This clonotype was counted many times. V gene TRBV6-5 combines with J gene TRBJ2-4, with 15 bases identical to TRBD2. The CDR3 runs 19 residues. CDR1 is MNHEY and CDR2 is SVGAGI in the germline V gene. Germline trimming cut 0 bases from V and 8 bases from J; bases unmatched to any gene: 11. The CDR3 loop is CASSYSPGLAGGVSDIQYF. DNA of the CDR3: TGTGCCAGCAGTTACTCCCCAGGACTAGCGGGGGGGGTCTCGGACATTCAGTACTTC.

This clonotype has ten or more counts. The chain joins TRBV7-2 to TRBJ2-2; TRBD2 agrees at 9 bases. The CDR3 sequence is 16 residues long. CDR1 and CDR2 (germline): SGHTA, FQGNSA. With V trimmed by 5 bases and J by 4 bases, 8 bases remained unmatched. The CDR3: CASSRTGTSTTGELFF. In DNA form, the CDR3 reads TGTGCCAGCAGCCGAACTGGGACTAGCACCACCGGGGAGCTGTTTTTT.

This clonotype was seen many times. The chain recombines TRBV20-1 with TRBJ2-3; D remains unclear. From germline, CDR1 is DFQATT and CDR2 SNEGSKA (reference sequence). The CDR3 spans 15 residues. Trimming removed 3 bases at V and 2 bases at J, with 15 bases between. In DNA form, the CDR3 reads TGCAGTGCTAGTCCCCTCTCTACTAACACAGATACGCAGTATTTT. Its translation is CSASPLSTNTDTQYF.

This clonotype was recorded at least ten times. The chain links TRBV12-5 to TRBJ2-2, with 12 bases identical to TRBD1. CDR1 LGHNT and CDR2 FRNRAP come from the germline V gene. Trimming cost V 8 bases and J 0 bases; bases outside gene matches: 16. The CDR3 totals 20 residues. The CDR3 is CASNLGDRGLLITNTGELFF. Written as DNA, the CDR3 is TGTGCTAGTAACCTTGGGGACAGGGGGCTCCTAATAACGAACACCGGGGAGCTGTTTTTT.

This clonotype was counted only a few times. The genes are TRBV6-1 and TRBJ1-6; no clear D gene. The CDR3 covers 15 residues. V was clipped by 4 bases and J by 6 bases, with 13 bases between them. Germline-derived CDR1 and CDR2 are MNHNS and SASEGT. The CDR3 reads CASSGHLTANSPLHF. CDR3 sequence (DNA): TGTGCCAGCAGTGGACATCTCACCGCTAATTCACCCCTCCACTTT.

This clonotype is categorized as medium-sized. The rearrangement joins TRBV10-3 to TRBJ2-7, with D tentatively TRBD2 (5 bases). This CDR3 is built from 12 residues. Germline-derived CDR1 and CDR2 are ENHRY and SYGVKD. Between the trimmed V and J ends, which lost 3 bases and 7 bases, there was a span of 10 bases. This CDR3 reads CAISDSAGEQYF. As DNA, the CDR3 is TGTGCCATCAGTGATTCGGCGGGTGAGCAGTACTTC.